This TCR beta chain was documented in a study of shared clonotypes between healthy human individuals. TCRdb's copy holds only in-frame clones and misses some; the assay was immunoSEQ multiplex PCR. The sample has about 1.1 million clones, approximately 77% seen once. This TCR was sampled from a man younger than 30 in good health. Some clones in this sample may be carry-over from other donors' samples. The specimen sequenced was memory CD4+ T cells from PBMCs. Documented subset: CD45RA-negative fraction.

The CDR3 region is CASSPGDSSGNTIYF. As DNA, the CDR3 is TGCGCCAGCAGCCCGGGAGACAGCTCTGGAAACACCATATATTTT. J is TRBJ1-3 and V is TRBV5-1, with D tentatively TRBD1 (5 bases). The CDR3 loop spans 15 amino acids. CDR1 SGHRS and CDR2 YFSETQ come from the germline V gene. Trimming took off 4 bases at V and 0 bases at J, with 11 bases between the two ends.